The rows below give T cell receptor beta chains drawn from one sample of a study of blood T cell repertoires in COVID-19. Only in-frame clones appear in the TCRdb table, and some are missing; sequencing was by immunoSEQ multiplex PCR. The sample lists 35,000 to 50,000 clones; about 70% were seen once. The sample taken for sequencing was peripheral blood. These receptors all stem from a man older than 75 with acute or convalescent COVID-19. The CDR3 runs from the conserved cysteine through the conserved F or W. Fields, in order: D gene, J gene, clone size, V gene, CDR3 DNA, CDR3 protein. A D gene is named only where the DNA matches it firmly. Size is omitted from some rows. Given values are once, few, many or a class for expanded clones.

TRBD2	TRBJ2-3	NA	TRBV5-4	TGTGCCAGCAGCACCGGGACTAGCGGAACAGATACGCAGTATTTT	CASSTGTSGTDTQYF
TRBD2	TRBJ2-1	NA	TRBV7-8	TGTGCCAGCAGCTCGGGACTAGCGGGAGGGCTCGGGGAGCAGTTCTTC	CASSSGLAGGLGEQFF
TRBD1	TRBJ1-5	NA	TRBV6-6	TGTGCCAGCAGCTTCACAGGGGGCAGTCAGCCCCAGCATTTT	CASSFTGGSQPQHF
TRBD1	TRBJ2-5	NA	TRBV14	TGTGCCAGCAGCCCCGAGACAGGGGCTAAAGAGACCCAGTACTTC	CASSPETGAKETQYF
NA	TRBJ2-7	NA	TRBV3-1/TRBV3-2	TGTGCCAGCAGCCAGGACACACAAGCCTCCTACGAGCAGTACTTC	CASSQDTQASYEQYF
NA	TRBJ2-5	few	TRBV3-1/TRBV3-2	TGTGCCAGCAGCCAAGGCACCAACCGGGTGGAGACCCAGTACTTC	CASSQGTNRVETQYF
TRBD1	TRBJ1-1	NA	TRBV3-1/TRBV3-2	TGTGCCAGCAGCCTAGATTACTCCGGGACAGCACCAGCTTTCTTT	CASSLDYSGTAPAFF
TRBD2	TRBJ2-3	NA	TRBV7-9	TGTGCCAGCAGCCCAGGACTAGCGGGACGGACAGATACGCAGTATTTT	CASSPGLAGRTDTQYF
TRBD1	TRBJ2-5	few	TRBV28	TGTGCCAGCAGTAATACAGGGGGAGAGACCCAGTACTTC	CASSNTGGETQYF
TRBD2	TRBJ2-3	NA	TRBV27	TGTGCCAGCAGTCCTAGCGGGAGGGGGAGCACAGATACGCAGTATTTT	CASSPSGRGSTDTQYF
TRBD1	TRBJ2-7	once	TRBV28	TGTGCCAGCAGTCCACCGGACAGGGATCCGTACTTC	CASSPPDRDPYF
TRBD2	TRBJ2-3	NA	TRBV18	TGTGCCAGCTCACTCGGACTAGCGAACCGGGGTTCGGATACGCAGTATTTT	CASSLGLANRGSDTQYF
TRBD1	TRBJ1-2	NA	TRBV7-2	TGTGCCAGCAGCTTCGCCGACAGGGCTAACTATGGCTACACCTTC	CASSFADRANYGYTF
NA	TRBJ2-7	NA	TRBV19	TGTGCCAGTAGTCCCCAGGGGAACGGGCCCTACGAGCAGTACTTC	CASSPQGNGPYEQYF
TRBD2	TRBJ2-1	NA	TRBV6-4	TGTGCCAGCAGTCGGACTAGTCTAAATGAGCAGTTCTTC	CASSRTSLNEQFF
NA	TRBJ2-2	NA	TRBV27	TGTGCCAGCAGTTTGAAGCAGGGTGGGGAGCTGTTTTTT	CASSLKQGGELFF
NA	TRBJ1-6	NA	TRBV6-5	TGTGCCAGCCGACTGCTGGGGGGTTATAATTCACCCCTCCACTTT	CASRLLGGYNSPLHF
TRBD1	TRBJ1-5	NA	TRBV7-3	TGTGCCAGCAGCCCCCGGACAGGGCTCAATCAGCCCCAGCATTTT	CASSPRTGLNQPQHF